Listed below are T cell receptor beta chains from one sample, sequenced in a study of blood T cell repertoires in COVID-19. The data were produced by immunoSEQ multiplex PCR, yet TCRdb's version contains in-frame clones alone and is incomplete. This table holds around 340,000 clones, 88% found once. Input material: PBMCs or T cells enriched from blood (not recorded which). The receptors shown here come from a woman aged 25-40 years who had been exposed to COVID-19. Both conserved end residues are part of each CDR3. D genes are given only for firm matches. Size is omitted from some rows. Given values are once, few, many or a class for expanded clones.

CASMYNPNEQFF TGTGCCAGCATGTACAACCCCAATGAGCAGTTCTTC NA NA TRBJ2-1 TRBV6-5
CASSLTMNQPQHF TGTGCCAGCAGTTTAACTATGAATCAGCCCCAGCATTTT NA NA TRBJ1-5 TRBV28
CASSYSRTVSNQPQHF TGTGCCAGCAGTTACTCGAGGACAGTTAGCAATCAGCCCCAGCATTTT NA NA TRBJ1-5 TRBV6-5
CASSSGTGELFF TGTGCCAGCAGCTCGGGCACCGGGGAGCTGTTTTTT NA NA TRBJ2-2 TRBV11-2
CASSVRTSAQETQYF TGTGCCAGCAGCGTCCGGACTAGCGCACAAGAGACCCAGTACTTC NA TRBD2 TRBJ2-5 TRBV13
CASSEVGRLNQPQHF TGTGCCAGCAGTGAAGTGGGGCGGCTCAATCAGCCCCAGCATTTT once NA TRBJ1-5 TRBV6-1
CAISELRLKGWDEQYF TGTGCCATCAGTGAATTGAGGTTGAAGGGGTGGGACGAGCAGTACTTC NA NA TRBJ2-7 TRBV10-3
CASSLLDNPGGQETQYF TGTGCCAGCAGCTTACTAGATAACCCGGGAGGGCAGGAGACCCAGTACTTC NA TRBD2 TRBJ2-5 TRBV7-9
CASSPRGQGARKGYEQYF TGTGCCAGCAGTCCCAGAGGACAGGGGGCCCGCAAGGGGTACGAGCAGTACTTC NA TRBD1 TRBJ2-7 TRBV11-2
CASAETSGSGIRVAQYF TGTGCCAGCGCAGAGACCTCGGGAAGCGGGATTCGGGTCGCGCAGTACTTC NA TRBD2 TRBJ2-7 TRBV28
CASSLNRGTSGNDEQFF TGCGCCAGCAGCCTGAACCGGGGGACTAGCGGGAACGATGAGCAGTTCTTC NA TRBD2 TRBJ2-1 TRBV5-1
CASSSWGQRLNQPQHF TGTGCCAGCAGTTCCTGGGGGCAGAGACTAAATCAGCCCCAGCATTTT NA NA TRBJ1-5 TRBV28
CASKGGRVRLFF TGTGCCAGCAAGGGCGGGAGGGTAAGGCTGTTCTTC NA TRBD2 TRBJ2-1 TRBV12-3/TRBV12-4
CASSLVSGNTEAFF TGTGCCAGCAGCTTAGTCTCGGGGAACACTGAAGCTTTCTTT NA NA TRBJ1-1 TRBV7-9
CASSLSRSSYNEQFF TGTGCCAGCAGCTTGTCTAGGAGCTCCTACAATGAGCAGTTCTTC NA NA TRBJ2-1 TRBV7-3
CSARGRGGQFF TGCAGTGCTAGGGGACGAGGGGGGCAGTTCTTC NA NA TRBJ2-1 TRBV20-1
CASSPTDRGENEKLFF TGCGCCAGCAGCCCAACTGACAGAGGCGAAAATGAAAAACTGTTTTTT NA NA TRBJ1-4 TRBV5-1
CASRSYQGSEAFF TGTGCCAGCAGATCTTACCAGGGAAGTGAAGCTTTCTTT NA NA TRBJ1-1 TRBV28
CSVEGGRWENTDTQYF TGCAGCGTTGAAGGAGGTCGTTGGGAGAACACAGATACGCAGTATTTT NA NA TRBJ2-3 TRBV29-1
CASSLDRLAGGETQYF TGTGCCAGCAGCTTAGATCGACTAGCGGGAGGAGAGACCCAGTACTTC NA TRBD2 TRBJ2-5 TRBV11-2
CASSLGLAGGPADTQYF TGCGCCAGCAGCTTGGGACTAGCGGGAGGGCCCGCAGATACGCAGTATTTT NA TRBD2 TRBJ2-3 TRBV5-1
CASSLVTGAAFF TGTGCCAGCAGTTTAGTAACAGGAGCAGCTTTCTTT NA NA TRBJ1-1 TRBV2
CSASRVRLNSNQPQHF TGCAGTGCTAGTCGGGTCAGACTCAATAGCAATCAGCCCCAGCATTTT NA NA TRBJ1-5 TRBV20-1
CASRGLAGGPYGQYF TGTGCCAGCAGGGGACTAGCGGGAGGGCCTTACGGGCAGTACTTC NA TRBD2 TRBJ2-7 TRBV2
CASSLDSSYEQYF TGTGCCAGCAGCTTGGACAGCTCCTACGAGCAGTACTTC once NA TRBJ2-7 TRBV7-9
CASSVVGGETEAFF TGTGCCAGCAGCGTAGTAGGGGGTGAGACTGAAGCTTTCTTT NA NA TRBJ1-1 TRBV9
CASRVQGAGGYTF TGTGCCAGCAGGGTTCAGGGGGCAGGAGGCTACACCTTC NA TRBD1 TRBJ1-2 TRBV28
CASSFRRIGNTIYF TGTGCCAGCAGTTTTAGGAGAATTGGAAACACCATATATTTT NA NA TRBJ1-3 TRBV28
CASTRNTEAFF TGTGCCAGCACGCGGAACACTGAAGCTTTCTTT few NA TRBJ1-1 TRBV27
CASSQGGGTDTQYF TGCGCCAGCAGCCAAGGAGGCGGTACAGATACGCAGTATTTT NA NA TRBJ2-3 TRBV4-1
CASIPEWGGMNTEAFF TGTGCCAGCATTCCCGAGTGGGGGGGGATGAACACTGAAGCTTTCTTT few NA TRBJ1-1 TRBV5-8
CASSQSELAGGSETQYF TGCGCCAGCAGTCAATCGGAACTAGCGGGAGGGTCAGAGACCCAGTACTTC NA TRBD2 TRBJ2-5 TRBV23-1
CASSPRTGLNQPQHF TGTGCCAGCTCACCAAGGACAGGGCTCAATCAGCCCCAGCATTTT once TRBD1 TRBJ1-5 TRBV18
CASSFRDRGGEQYF TGTGCCAGCAGTTTCCGGGACAGGGGAGGCGAGCAGTACTTC NA TRBD1 TRBJ2-7 TRBV27
CASSIETGTGELFF TGTGCCAGTAGTATAGAGACAGGCACCGGGGAGCTGTTTTTT NA NA TRBJ2-2 TRBV19
CASRPETGPLHF TGCGCCAGCAGACCAGAGACAGGTCCACTGCATTTT NA NA TRBJ1-5 TRBV5-1
CASSPRERDRTYEQYF TGTGCCAGCAGCCCCCGGGAGCGGGATAGGACCTACGAGCAGTACTTC once TRBD2 TRBJ2-7 TRBV13
CASSYSWGVGTDTQYF TGTGCCAGCAGTTACTCTTGGGGAGTAGGAACAGATACGCAGTATTTT NA NA TRBJ2-3 TRBV6-5
CASSQGTSEFYEQYF TGTGCCAGCAGCCAAGGGACTAGCGAGTTCTACGAGCAGTACTTC NA TRBD2 TRBJ2-7 TRBV3-1/TRBV3-2
CASSDQGQANSGNTIYF TGTGCCAGCAGTGATCAAGGACAGGCAAACTCTGGAAACACCATATATTTT NA TRBD1 TRBJ1-3 TRBV6-4
CSATPRQPQHF TGCAGTGCAACCCCCAGGCAGCCCCAGCATTTT NA NA TRBJ1-5 TRBV20-1
CASSFSGLNTGELFF TGCGCCAGCAGCTTTAGCGGGCTTAACACCGGGGAGCTGTTTTTT NA TRBD2 TRBJ2-2 TRBV5-1
CASRSGTNSYEQYF TGTGCCAGCAGGTCCGGGACAAACTCCTACGAGCAGTACTTC NA NA TRBJ2-7 TRBV28
CASSPRVASGIETQYF TGTGCCAGCTCACCACGTGTGGCTAGCGGGATTGAGACCCAGTACTTC NA TRBD2 TRBJ2-5 TRBV18
CASRDRQLPEKLFF TGTGCCAGCAGAGATCGACAGTTACCCGAAAAACTGTTTTTT NA NA TRBJ1-4 TRBV6-5
CASSPAVNTEAFF TGTGCCAGCAGCCCTGCAGTGAACACTGAAGCTTTCTTT NA NA TRBJ1-1 TRBV5-4
CASSFSGQVYGYTF TGTGCCAGCAGCTTTTCAGGACAGGTCTATGGCTACACCTTC NA TRBD1 TRBJ1-2 TRBV7-3
CASSIAGASYEQYF TGTGCCAGCTCCATAGCGGGAGCGAGCTACGAGCAGTACTTC NA TRBD2 TRBJ2-7 TRBV7-8